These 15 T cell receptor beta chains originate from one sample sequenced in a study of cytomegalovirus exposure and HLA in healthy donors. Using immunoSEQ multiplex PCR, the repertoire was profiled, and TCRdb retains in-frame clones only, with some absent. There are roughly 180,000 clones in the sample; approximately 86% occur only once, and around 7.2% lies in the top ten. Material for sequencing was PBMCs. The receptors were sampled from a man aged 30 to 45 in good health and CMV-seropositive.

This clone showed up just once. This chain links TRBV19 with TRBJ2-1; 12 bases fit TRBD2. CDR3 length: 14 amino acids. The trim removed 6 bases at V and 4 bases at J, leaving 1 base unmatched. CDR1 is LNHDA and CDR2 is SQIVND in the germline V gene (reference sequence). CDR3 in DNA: TGTGCCAGTAGCGGGACTAGCGGGTACAATGAGCAGTTCTTC. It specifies CASSGTSGYNEQFF.

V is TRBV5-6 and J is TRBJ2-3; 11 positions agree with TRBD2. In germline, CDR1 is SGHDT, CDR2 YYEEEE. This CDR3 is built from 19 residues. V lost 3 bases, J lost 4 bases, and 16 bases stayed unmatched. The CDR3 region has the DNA TGTGCCAGCAGCTCCGAGGCATTCCTAGCGGGAGGATGGGCAGATACGCAGTATTTT. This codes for CASSSEAFLAGGWADTQYF.

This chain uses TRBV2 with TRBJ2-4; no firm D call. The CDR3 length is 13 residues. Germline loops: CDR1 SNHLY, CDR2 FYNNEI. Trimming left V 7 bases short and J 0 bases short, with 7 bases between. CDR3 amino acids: CASIALAKNIQYF. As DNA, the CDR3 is TGTGCCAGCATAGCACTAGCCAAAAACATTCAGTACTTC.

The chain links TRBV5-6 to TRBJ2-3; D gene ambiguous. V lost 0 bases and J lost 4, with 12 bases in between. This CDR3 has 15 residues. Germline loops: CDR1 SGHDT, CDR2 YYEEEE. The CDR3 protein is CASSLGGRWADTQYF. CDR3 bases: TGTGCCAGCAGCTTGGGGGGAAGATGGGCAGATACGCAGTATTTT.

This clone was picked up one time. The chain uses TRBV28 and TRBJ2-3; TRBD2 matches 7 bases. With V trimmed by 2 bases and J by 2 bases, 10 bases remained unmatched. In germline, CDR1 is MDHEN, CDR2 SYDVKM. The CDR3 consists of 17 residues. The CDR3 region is CASSLQGGSPFTDTQYF. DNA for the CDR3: TGTGCCAGCAGTTTACAAGGCGGGAGCCCATTCACAGATACGCAGTATTTT.

CDR3 amino acids: CASSLVGETQYF. The DNA of the CDR3 is TGCGCCAGCAGCTTGGTTGGGGAGACCCAGTACTTC. This chain links TRBV5-1 with TRBJ2-5; D unclear. The length of the CDR3 is 12 residues. V gave up 0 bases and J gave up 5 bases, with 5 bases separating them. The germline V gene has CDR1 SGHRS and CDR2 YFSETQ.

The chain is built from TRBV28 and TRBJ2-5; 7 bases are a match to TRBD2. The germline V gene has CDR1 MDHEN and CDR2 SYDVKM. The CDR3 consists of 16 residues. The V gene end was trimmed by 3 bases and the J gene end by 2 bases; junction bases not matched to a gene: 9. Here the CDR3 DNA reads TGTGCCAGCAGTTTCCGGGGACCGGGGGGTCAAGAGACCCAGTACTTC. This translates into CASSFRGPGGQETQYF.

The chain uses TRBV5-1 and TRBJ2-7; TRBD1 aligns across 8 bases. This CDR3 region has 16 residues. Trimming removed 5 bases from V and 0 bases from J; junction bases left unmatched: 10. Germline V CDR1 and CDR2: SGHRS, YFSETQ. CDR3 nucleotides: TGCGCCAGCAGTCCACATGGAGGGACAGGCTCCTACGAGCAGTACTTC. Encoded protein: CASSPHGGTGSYEQYF. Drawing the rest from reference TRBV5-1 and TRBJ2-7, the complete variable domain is KAGVTQTPRYLIKTRGQQVTLSCSPISGHRSVSWYQQTPGQGLQFLFEYFSETQRNKGNFPGRFSGRQFSNSRSEMNVSTLELGDSALYLCASSPHGGTGSYEQYFGPGTRLTVT.

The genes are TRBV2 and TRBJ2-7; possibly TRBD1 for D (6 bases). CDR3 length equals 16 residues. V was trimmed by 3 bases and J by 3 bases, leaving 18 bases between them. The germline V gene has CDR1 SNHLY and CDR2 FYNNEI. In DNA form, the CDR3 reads TGTGCCAGCAGTGAGTCGCTGGACAGATCATTCTACGAGCAGTACTTC. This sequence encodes CASSESLDRSFYEQYF.

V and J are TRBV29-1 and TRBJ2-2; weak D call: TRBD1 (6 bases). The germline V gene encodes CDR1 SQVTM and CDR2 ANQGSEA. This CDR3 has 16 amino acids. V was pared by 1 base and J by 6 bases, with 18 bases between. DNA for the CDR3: TGCAGCGTTGAAGGGCTGGGAACAGGGTCTTCCGGGGAGCTGTTTTTT. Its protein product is CSVEGLGTGSSGELFF.

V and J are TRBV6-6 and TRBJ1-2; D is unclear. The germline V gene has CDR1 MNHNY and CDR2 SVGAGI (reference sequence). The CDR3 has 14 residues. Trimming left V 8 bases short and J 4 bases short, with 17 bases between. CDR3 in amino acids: CASDLGRPLYGYTF. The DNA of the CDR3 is TGTGCCAGCGATCTAGGCAGGCCCCTCTATGGCTACACCTTC.

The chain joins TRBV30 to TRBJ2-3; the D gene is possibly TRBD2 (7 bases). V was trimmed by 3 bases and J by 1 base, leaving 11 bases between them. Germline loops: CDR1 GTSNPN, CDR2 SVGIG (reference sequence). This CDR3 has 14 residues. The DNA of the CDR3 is TGTGCCTGGAGCGGGGGGCCAGGCACAGATACGCAGTATTTT. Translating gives CAWSGGPGTDTQYF.

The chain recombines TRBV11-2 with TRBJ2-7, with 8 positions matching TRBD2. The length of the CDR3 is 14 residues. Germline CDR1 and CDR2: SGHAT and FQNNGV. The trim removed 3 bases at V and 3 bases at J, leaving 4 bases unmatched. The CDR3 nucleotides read TGTGCCAGCAGCTTTCGGGGGGGGCACTACGAGCAGTACTTC. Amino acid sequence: CASSFRGGHYEQYF. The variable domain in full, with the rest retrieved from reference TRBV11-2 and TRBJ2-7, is EAGVAQSPRYKIIEKRQSVAFWCNPISGHATLYWYQQILGQGPKLLIQFQNNGVVDDSQLPKDRFSAERLKGVDSTLKIQPAKLEDSAVYLCASSFRGGHYEQYFGPGTRLTVT.

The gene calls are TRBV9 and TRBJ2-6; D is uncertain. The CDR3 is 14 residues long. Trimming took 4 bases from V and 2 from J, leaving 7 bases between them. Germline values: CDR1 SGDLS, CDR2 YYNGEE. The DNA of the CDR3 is TGTGCCAGCAGCTTACGAGCTGGGGCCAACGTCCTGACTTTC. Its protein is CASSLRAGANVLTF. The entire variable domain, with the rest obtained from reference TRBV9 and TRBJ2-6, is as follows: DSGVTQTPKHLITATGQRVTLRCSPRSGDLSVYWYQQSLDQGLQFLIQYYNGEERAKGNILERFSAQQFPDLHSELNLSSLELGDSALYFCASSLRAGANVLTFGAGSRLTVL.

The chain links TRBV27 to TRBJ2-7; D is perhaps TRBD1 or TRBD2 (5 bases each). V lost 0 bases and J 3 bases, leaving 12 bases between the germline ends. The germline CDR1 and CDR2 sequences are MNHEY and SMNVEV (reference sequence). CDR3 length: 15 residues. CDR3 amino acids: CASSLSPGPLYEQYF. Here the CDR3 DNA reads TGTGCCAGCAGTTTATCCCCGGGACCTCTCTACGAGCAGTACTTC.